This T cell receptor (beta chain) is drawn from a study of blood T cells in healthy people across ages. A second roughly 6 to 11 cycle PCR used barcoded and J-beta primers. Tags on each cDNA molecule came from a template-switch adaptor with 12 random nucleotides. Every sample gave at least 2.5 million paired-end reads containing CDR3. TCRdb analysed the 5' RACE reads with MiXCR anew, one entry per CDR3 protein. The sample holds approximately 780,000 distinct CDR3 sequences; roughly 24% are singletons and the top ten take under 3%. Isolated per sample were at least 6.5 million PBMCs. The CDR3 runs 15 residues. The J segment lost 4 bases and the V segment lost 3 bases, leaving 6 bases of the junction unmatched. These data are also associated with another study on T cells of mothers and their children. That study adds: Similar thymic selection effects on TCR recombination output appear in pairs, both related and unrelated.

Sequencing was performed on blood. The chain employs TRBV12-3 or TRBV12-4 and TRBJ2-7, with 10 positions matching TRBD2. This clonotype was obtained from a boy between 10 and 17 years old in good health. DNA for the CDR3: TGTGCCAGCAGTTTTATAGCGGGGGGCCATTACGAGCAGTACTTC. It codes for CASSFIAGGHYEQYF.